The 8 T cell receptor beta chains reported below all come from one sample, sequenced in a study of Graves' ophthalmopathy and Graves' hyperthyroidism. Researchers took RNA transcripts and amplified TCR beta CDR3 regions from them. The workflow started with a first-round RT-PCR run with HTBI primers and then moved on to a second-round multiplex PCR. Using its own MiXCR run on the multiplex PCR reads, TCRdb lists one record per CDR3 protein. The repertoire holds roughly 410,000 distinct CDR3 sequences, with about 16% as singletons. The specimen sequenced was peripheral blood. The source is a woman younger than 30 with stable Graves' hyperthyroidism.

This clonotype has only a few counts. This chain uses TRBV28 with TRBJ1-1, with TRBD1 as a possible D gene (5 bases). CDR1 MDHEN and CDR2 SYDVKM come from the germline V gene. The CDR3 has 9 amino acids. Trimming cost V 8 bases and J 11 bases, with 9 bases left between them. CDR3 residues: CASGWGAFF. The CDR3, as DNA: TGTGCCAGCGGCTGGGGGGCTTTCTTT.

This clonotype was counted many times. The chain combines TRBV5-1 with TRBJ2-6, with TRBD2 as a possible D gene (5 bases). V was pared by 4 bases and J by 0 bases, with 8 bases between. The V gene's germline CDR1 is SGHRS and CDR2 YFSETQ. The CDR3 covers 15 residues. The CDR3 loop is CASSNGVSGANVLTF. The CDR3 DNA reads as TGCGCCAGCAGCAACGGGGTCTCTGGGGCCAACGTCCTGACTTTC.

This chain connects TRBV5-1 to TRBJ2-2, with D hard to call. V lost 3 bases, J lost 3 bases, and 15 bases lay in between. The CDR3 is made up of 16 amino acids. Germline CDR1 is SGHRS and CDR2 is YFSETQ. CDR3 DNA sequence: TGCGCCAGCAGCTACCGAACAGCTGCGGACACCGGGGAGCTGTTTTTT. Protein product: CASSYRTAADTGELFF. The whole variable domain, remainder taken from reference TRBV5-1 and TRBJ2-2, is KAGVTQTPRYLIKTRGQQVTLSCSPISGHRSVSWYQQTPGQGLQFLFEYFSETQRNKGNFPGRFSGRQFSNSRSEMNVSTLELGDSALYLCASSYRTAADTGELFFGEGSRLTVL.

This clonotype was counted many times. CDR3 protein: CASSLAGGTGSVEAFF. CDR3 bases: TGTGCCAGCAGCTTAGCAGGCGGGACAGGGTCGGTTGAAGCTTTCTTT. V is TRBV7-2 and J is TRBJ1-1; 9 positions agree with TRBD1. With 0 bases clipped from V and 7 bases from J, the junction kept 9 bases outside the gene matches. The germline V gene encodes CDR1 SGHTA and CDR2 FQGNSA. The CDR3 consists of 16 residues.

The rearrangement joins TRBV7-2 to TRBJ2-5, with TRBD2 matching 8 bases. Germline CDR1 reads SGHTA; CDR2 reads FQGNSA. J was trimmed by 1 base and V by 5 bases; bases with no gene match: 9. The CDR3 loop spans 16 amino acids. The CDR3 nucleotides are TGTGCCAGCAGCCCGAGGCGGGGGGCTCCCCAAGAGACCCAGTACTTC. It codes for CASSPRRGAPQETQYF.

In this sample, this clonotype turned up many times. The chain uses TRBV20-1 and TRBJ2-7; 12 bases line up with TRBD1. Trimming cost V 5 bases and J 6 bases; bases outside gene matches: 11. This CDR3 comprises 15 residues. Germline V gives CDR1 DFQATT, CDR2 SNEGSKA (reference sequence). DNA for the CDR3: TGCAGTGCTCATTCGCGGGACAGGGGGCGAAGCGAGCAGTACTTC. Its translation is CSAHSRDRGRSEQYF.

This clonotype was counted many times. The rearrangement joins TRBV11-2 to TRBJ1-1; no clear D gene. Germline V gives CDR1 SGHAT, CDR2 FQNNGV. The V end lost 3 bases, the J end lost 4 bases, and 12 bases lay between the germline ends. The CDR3 spans 14 residues. The CDR3 protein is CASSFAAGSTEAFF. As DNA, the CDR3 is TGTGCCAGCAGCTTTGCTGCGGGGAGCACTGAAGCTTTCTTT.

This clonotype was observed many times. The chain joins TRBV6-2 or TRBV6-3 to TRBJ1-5; D is perhaps TRBD1 (6 bases). Trimming took off 6 bases at V and 8 bases at J, with 14 bases between the two ends. The germline CDR1 and CDR2 sequences are MNHEY and SVGEGT. CDR3 length: 13 residues. The CDR3 nucleotides read TGTGCCAGCAGCTATCTCAGGACAGAGCCCCAGCATTTT. Amino acids: CASSYLRTEPQHF.